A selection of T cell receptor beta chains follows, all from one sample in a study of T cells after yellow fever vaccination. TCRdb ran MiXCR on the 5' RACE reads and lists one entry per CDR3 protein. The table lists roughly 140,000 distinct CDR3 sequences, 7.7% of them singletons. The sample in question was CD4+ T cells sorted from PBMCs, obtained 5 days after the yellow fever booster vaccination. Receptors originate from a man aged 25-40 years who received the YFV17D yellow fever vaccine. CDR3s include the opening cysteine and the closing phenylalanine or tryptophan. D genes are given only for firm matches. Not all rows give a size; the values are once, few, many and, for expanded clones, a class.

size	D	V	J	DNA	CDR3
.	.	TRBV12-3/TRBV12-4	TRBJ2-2	TGTGCCAGCAGTTGGGGCCTGAACGCGGATGTATGGAACACCGGGGAGCTGTTTTTT	CASSWGLNADVWNTGELFF
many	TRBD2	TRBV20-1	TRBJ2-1	TGCAGCGCTAGGACTAGCGGCTCCCGTGAGCAGTTCTTC	CSARTSGSREQFF
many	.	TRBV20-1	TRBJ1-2	TGCAGTGCTAGAGACTTGAGGGGGGGTTGGGACTATGGCTACACCTTC	CSARDLRGGWDYGYTF
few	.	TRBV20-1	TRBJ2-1	TGCAGTGCTAGAGACGTCCGGGACTCCGGAAGATCCTACAATGAGCAGTTCTTC	CSARDVRDSGRSYNEQFF
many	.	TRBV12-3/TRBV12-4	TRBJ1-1	TGTGCCAGCATCCCGGGTTGGGGCTACACTGAAGCTTTCTTT	CASIPGWGYTEAFF
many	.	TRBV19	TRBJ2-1	TGTGCCAGTAGTATAGCAAGCGGGTCCTACAATGAGCAGTTCTTC	CASSIASGSYNEQFF
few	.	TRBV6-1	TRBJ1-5	TGTGCCACGACTAGGGCAGGGGATGTTCAGCCCCAGCATTTT	CATTRAGDVQPQHF
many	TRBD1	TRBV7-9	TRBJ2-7	TGTGCCAGCAGCCCCGACAGGGACGAGCAGTACTTC	CASSPDRDEQYF
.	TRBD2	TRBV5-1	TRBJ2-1	TGCGCCAGCAGCCCGAGACGGGGCGGGACTACCTCCGCTCTTTACAATGAGCAGTTCTTC	CASSPRRGGTTSALYNEQFF
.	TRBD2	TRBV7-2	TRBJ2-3	TGTGCCAGCAGCTTCGCGGGAGGGAGTGTGGATACGCAGTATTTT	CASSFAGGSVDTQYF
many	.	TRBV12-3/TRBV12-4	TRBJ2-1	TGTGCCAGCAGCAAACAGGCTATGAGCTCCTACAATGAGCAGTTCTTC	CASSKQAMSSYNEQFF
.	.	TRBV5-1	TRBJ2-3	TGCGCCAGCAGCTTTCAACGGGGAGACACAGATACGCAGTATTTT	CASSFQRGDTDTQYF
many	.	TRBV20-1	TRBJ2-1	TGCAGTGCTAGAGATGCTAGCCAGTACAATGAGCAGTTCTTC	CSARDASQYNEQFF
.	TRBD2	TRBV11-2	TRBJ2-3	TGTGCCAGCAGCCTCCATGCCGGACTAGTATCAGATACGCAGTATTTT	CASSLHAGLVSDTQYF
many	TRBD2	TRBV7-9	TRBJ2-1	TGTGCCAGCAGCTTAGGGGGACTAGCCATAGTGGCAGGGGAGCAGTTCTTC	CASSLGGLAIVAGEQFF
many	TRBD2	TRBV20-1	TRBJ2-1	TGCAGTGCTCGGGAGGCTCACAATGAGCAGTTCTTC	CSAREAHNEQFF
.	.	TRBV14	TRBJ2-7	TGTGCCAGCAGCCAAGGGATAGGGCCGTACGAGCAGTACTTC	CASSQGIGPYEQYF
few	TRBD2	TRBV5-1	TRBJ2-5	TGCGCCAGCAGCAACCCCGGACTAGCGGAAGAGACCCAGTACTTC	CASSNPGLAEETQYF
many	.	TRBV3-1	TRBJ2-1	TGTGCCAGCAGCTTCTTGGATGAGCAGTTCTTC	CASSFLDEQFF
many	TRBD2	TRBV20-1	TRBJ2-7	TGCAGTGCTAGAGATTTACTTAGCGGGAGAGACACCTACGAGCAGTACTTC	CSARDLLSGRDTYEQYF
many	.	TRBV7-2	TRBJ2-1	TGTGCCAGCAGCTCCACCCCAGCTACCGCGCTGAACAATGAGCAGTTCTTC	CASSSTPATALNNEQFF
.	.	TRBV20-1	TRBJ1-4	TGCAGTGCTAGTCCGGCAACTAATGAAAAACTGTTTTTT	CSASPATNEKLFF
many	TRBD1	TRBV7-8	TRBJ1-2	TGTGCCAGCAGCCCCCCAGACAGGGCTGGCTACACCTTC	CASSPPDRAGYTF
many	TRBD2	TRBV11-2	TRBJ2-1	TGTGCCAGCAGCTTATTAAGCGCTAGCGGGGGAGGTACCGTAGAGCAGTTCTTC	CASSLLSASGGGTVEQFF
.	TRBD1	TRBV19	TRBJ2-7	TGTGCCAGTAGTAGGACAGGGCTGAACGAGCAGTACTTC	CASSRTGLNEQYF
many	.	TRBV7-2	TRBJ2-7	TGTGCCAGCAGCCCAGGTGGGGCGTACGAGCAGTACTTC	CASSPGGAYEQYF
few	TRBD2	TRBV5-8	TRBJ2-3	TGTGCCAGCGGGAGGGGGCTAGCGGGACCAGATACGCAGTATTTT	CASGRGLAGPDTQYF
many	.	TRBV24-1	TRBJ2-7	TGTGCCACCAGGGGTCAGCCCCTATCGGGAGAGGTATACGAGCAGTACTTC	CATRGQPLSGEVYEQYF
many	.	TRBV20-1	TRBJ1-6	TGCAGTGCTGCGAGGGGTAGCTCCTATAATTCACCCCTCCACTTT	CSAARGSSYNSPLHF
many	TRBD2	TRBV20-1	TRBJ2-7	TGCAGTGCTGGAAACCTAGCGGGGCAGCAGTACTTC	CSAGNLAGQQYF
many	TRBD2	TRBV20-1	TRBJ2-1	TGCAGTGCTAGAGAGAGGACTAGCGGGACCAATGAGCAGTTCTTC	CSARERTSGTNEQFF
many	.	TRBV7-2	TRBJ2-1	TGTGCCAGCAGCTTAGTGGGGACCACCTACAATGAGCAGTTCTTC	CASSLVGTTYNEQFF
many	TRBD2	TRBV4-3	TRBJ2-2	TGCGCCAGCAGCCACGCGGCGACGAGGCTAGCGGTCACAAACACCGGGGAGCTGTTTTTT	CASSHAATRLAVTNTGELFF
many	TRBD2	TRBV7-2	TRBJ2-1	TGTGCCAGCAGCCCCGGAGGGAGCGGGGTCCATGAGCAGTTCTTC	CASSPGGSGVHEQFF
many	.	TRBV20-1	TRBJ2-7	TGCAGTGCTTACCCACCTACCGGGACGGATGCCTACGAGCAGTACTTC	CSAYPPTGTDAYEQYF
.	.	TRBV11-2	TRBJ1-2	TGTGCCAGCAGCTCAATACAGGAGAACTATGGCTACACCTTC	CASSSIQENYGYTF
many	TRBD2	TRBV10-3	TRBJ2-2	TGTGCCATCAGAGATGCGGGAGCCGACACCGGGGAGCTGTTTTTT	CAIRDAGADTGELFF
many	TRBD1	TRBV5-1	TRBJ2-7	TGCGCCAGCAGCTCCGGACAGGTATTCTCCTACGAGCAGTACTTC	CASSSGQVFSYEQYF
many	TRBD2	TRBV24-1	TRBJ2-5	TGTGCCACCAGTGAGCCACGGGGGGGACAAGAGACCCAGTACTTC	CATSEPRGGQETQYF
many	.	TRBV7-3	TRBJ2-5	TGTGCCAGCAGCTTAGGAGCCAAGGAGACCCAGTACTTC	CASSLGAKETQYF
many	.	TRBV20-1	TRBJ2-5	TGCAGTGCTAGGGAGACCACCTCAGAGACCCAGTACTTC	CSARETTSETQYF
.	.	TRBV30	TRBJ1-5	TGTGCCTGGACTTCAGGTACTCAGCCCCAGCATTTT	CAWTSGTQPQHF
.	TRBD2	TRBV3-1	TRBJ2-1	TGTGCCTCCAGCCAGCAGGGAGGGGCGGAAACTACATACAATGAGCAGTTCTTC	CASSQQGGAETTYNEQFF
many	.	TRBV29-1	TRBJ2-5	TGCAGCGTTGGAATAATGGGGACCCAGTACTTC	CSVGIMGTQYF
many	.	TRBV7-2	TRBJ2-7	TGTGCCAGCAGCCCAAGGACAGCCGGCGAGCAGTACTTC	CASSPRTAGEQYF
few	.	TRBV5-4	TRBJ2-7	TGTGCCAGCAGCCCCCCGCGGGGCGACGAGCAGTACTTC	CASSPPRGDEQYF
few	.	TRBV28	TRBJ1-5	TGTGCCAGTCGAAACGGGCCTATCAATCAGCCCCAGCATTTT	CASRNGPINQPQHF
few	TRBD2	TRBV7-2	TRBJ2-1	TGTGCCAGCAGCTTACAACCTAGCGGGAGGAGCTATGAGCAGTTCTTC	CASSLQPSGRSYEQFF
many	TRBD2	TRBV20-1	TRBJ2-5	TGCAGTGCTCGAGGACTAGCGGGACAGGCACAAGAGACCCAGTACTTC	CSARGLAGQAQETQYF